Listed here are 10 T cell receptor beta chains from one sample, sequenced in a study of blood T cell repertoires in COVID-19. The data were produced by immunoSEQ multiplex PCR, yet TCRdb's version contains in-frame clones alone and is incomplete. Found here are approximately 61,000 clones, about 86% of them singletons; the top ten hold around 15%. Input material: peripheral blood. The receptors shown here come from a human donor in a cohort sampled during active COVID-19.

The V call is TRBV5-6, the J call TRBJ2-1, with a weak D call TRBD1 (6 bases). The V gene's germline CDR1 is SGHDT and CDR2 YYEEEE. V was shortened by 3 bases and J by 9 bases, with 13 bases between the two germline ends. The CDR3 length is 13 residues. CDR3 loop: CASSYTGSSEQFF. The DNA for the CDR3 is TGTGCCAGCAGCTATACAGGGTCGAGTGAGCAGTTCTTC.

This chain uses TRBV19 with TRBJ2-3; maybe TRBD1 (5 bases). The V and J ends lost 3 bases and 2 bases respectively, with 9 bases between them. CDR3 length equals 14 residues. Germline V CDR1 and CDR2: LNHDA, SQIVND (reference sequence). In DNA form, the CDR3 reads TGTGCCAGTAGTATTTTGACAGACACAGATACGCAGTATTTT. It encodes CASSILTDTDTQYF.

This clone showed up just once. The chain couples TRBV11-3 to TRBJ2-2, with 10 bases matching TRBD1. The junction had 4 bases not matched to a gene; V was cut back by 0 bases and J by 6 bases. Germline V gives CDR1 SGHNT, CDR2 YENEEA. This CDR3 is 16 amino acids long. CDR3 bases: TGTGCCAGCAGCTTAGATGGGACAGGGGCCGCCGGGGAGCTGTTTTTT. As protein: CASSLDGTGAAGELFF.

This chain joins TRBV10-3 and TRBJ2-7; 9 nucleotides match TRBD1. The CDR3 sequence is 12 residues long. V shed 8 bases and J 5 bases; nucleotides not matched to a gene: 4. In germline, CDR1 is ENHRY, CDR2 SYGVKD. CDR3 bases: TGTGCCATCGGACAGGGGAAGGACGAGCAGTACTTC. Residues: CAIGQGKDEQYF.

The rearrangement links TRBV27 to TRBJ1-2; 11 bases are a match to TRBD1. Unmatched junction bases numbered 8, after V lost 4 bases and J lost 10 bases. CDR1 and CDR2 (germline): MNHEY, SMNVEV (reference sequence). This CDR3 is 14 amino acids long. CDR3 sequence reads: CASSSGQGDPDYTF. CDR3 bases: TGTGCCAGCAGTTCGGGACAGGGGGACCCAGACTACACCTTC.

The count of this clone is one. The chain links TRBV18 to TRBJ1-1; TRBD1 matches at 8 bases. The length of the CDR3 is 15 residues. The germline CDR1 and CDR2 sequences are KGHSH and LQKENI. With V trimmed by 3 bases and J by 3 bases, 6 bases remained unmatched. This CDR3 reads CASSPPGQEYTEAFF. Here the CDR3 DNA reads TGTGCCAGCTCACCGCCGGGACAGGAGTACACTGAAGCTTTCTTT.

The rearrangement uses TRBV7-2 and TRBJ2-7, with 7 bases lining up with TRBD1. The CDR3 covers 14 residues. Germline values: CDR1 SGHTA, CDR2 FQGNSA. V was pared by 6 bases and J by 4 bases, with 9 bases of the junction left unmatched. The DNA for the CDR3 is TGTGCCAGCAGACCTTCGGGACAGACTTACGAGCAGTACTTC. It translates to CASRPSGQTYEQYF.

CDR3 coding DNA: TGTGCCACCAGTGATCCAGACAGGCCCTACGAGCAGTACTTC. Its protein is CATSDPDRPYEQYF. This chain joins TRBV24-1 and TRBJ2-7; D might be TRBD1 (6 bases). The CDR3 consists of 14 residues. Between the trimmed V and J ends, which lost 3 bases and 2 bases, there was a span of 10 bases. CDR1 and CDR2 from the germline V gene are KGHDR and SFDVKD.

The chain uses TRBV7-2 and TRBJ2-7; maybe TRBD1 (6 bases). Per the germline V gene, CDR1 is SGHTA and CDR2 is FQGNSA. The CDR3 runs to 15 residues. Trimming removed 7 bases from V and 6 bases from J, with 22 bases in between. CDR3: CASTYGTLLGGEQYF. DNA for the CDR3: TGTGCCAGCACCTACGGGACACTTTTAGGCGGCGAGCAGTACTTC.

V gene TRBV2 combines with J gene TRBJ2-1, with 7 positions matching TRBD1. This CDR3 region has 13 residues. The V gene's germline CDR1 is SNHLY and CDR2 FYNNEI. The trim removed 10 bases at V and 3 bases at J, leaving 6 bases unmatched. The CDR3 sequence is CAISGQIYNEQFF. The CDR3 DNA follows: TGTGCCATCTCGGGACAGATCTACAATGAGCAGTTCTTC. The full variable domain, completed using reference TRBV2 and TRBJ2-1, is EPEVTQTPSHQVTQMGQEVILRCVPISNHLYFYWYRQILGQKVEFLVSFYNNEISEKSEIFDDQFSVERPDGSNFTLKIRSTKLEDSAMYFCAISGQIYNEQFFGPGTRLTVL.